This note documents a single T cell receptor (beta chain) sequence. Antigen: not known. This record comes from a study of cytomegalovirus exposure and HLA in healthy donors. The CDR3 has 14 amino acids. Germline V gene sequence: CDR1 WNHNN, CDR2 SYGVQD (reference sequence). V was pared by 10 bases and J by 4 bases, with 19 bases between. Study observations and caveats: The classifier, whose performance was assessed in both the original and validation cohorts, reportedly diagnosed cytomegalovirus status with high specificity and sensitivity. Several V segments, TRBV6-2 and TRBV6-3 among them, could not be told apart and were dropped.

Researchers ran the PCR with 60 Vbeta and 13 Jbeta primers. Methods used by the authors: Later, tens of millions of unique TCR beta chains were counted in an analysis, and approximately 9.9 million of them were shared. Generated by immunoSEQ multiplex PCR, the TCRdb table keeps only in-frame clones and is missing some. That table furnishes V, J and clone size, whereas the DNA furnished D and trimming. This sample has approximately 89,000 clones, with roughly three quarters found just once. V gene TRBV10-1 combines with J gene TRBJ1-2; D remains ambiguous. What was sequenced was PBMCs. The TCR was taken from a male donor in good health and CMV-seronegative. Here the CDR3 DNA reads TGCGCCACCACTAGATGGACCGAATCCTATGGCTACACCTTC. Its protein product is CATTRWTESYGYTF.